The present TCR beta chain was sequenced within a study of T-cell reconstitution after alpha-beta-depleted transplantation in children. This clonotype occurred many times. Unique molecular identifiers tagged the TCRbeta library. MiXCR was run by TCRdb on the PCR reads, yielding one entry per CDR3 protein. This table holds 83,000 or so distinct CDR3 sequences, 7% to 9% found once. The CDR3 has 16 residues. Trimming removed 3 bases at V and 1 base at J, with 10 bases between. The chain has TRBV12-3 or TRBV12-4 and TRBJ1-6, with D unresolved. Sequencing was performed on PBMCs from the stem cell graft donor, taken from the stem cell graft. This clonotype was sampled from a human donor who donated a stem cell graft to a child with congenital amegakaryocytic thrombocytopenia. CDR3: CASSFDGWSYNSPLHF. CDR3 nucleotide sequence: TGTGCCAGCAGTTTCGATGGGTGGTCCTATAATTCACCCCTCCACTTT.